This record covers a single T cell receptor (beta chain). Its matching antigen is unknown. Germline-derived CDR1 and CDR2 are MNHEY and SMNVEV (reference sequence). The J segment lost 3 bases and the V segment lost 7 bases, leaving 10 bases of the junction unmatched. The length of the CDR3 is 15 residues. This sample was taken from a study of molecular identifiers for immune sequencing clone quantification. Overall study context: Five portions were made in replicates from RNA of 20,000 or 100,000 naive CD8 cells, and four underwent sequencing.

Regarding the study as a whole: Over 97% of CMV-specific effector molecules, but under 1% of naive ones, were in clones above 20 copies. Barcodes shared by identical TCR molecules could lead to underestimated sizes of highly expanded clones.

Using its own MiXCR run on the PCR reads, TCRdb lists one record per CDR3 protein. Here the sample spans around 300,000 distinct CDR3 sequences, about a quarter being singletons. This chain joins TRBV27 and TRBJ2-7; 9 positions agree with TRBD1. Sample: naive CD8+ T cells from blood, with Jurkat cell RNA spiked in. Indicated subset: FACS-sorted CD8+CD4-CCR7+CD45RA+ naive T cells. The sequence was obtained from a human donor in good health. Some libraries in this study had Jurkat cell RNA spiked in. The CDR3, as DNA: TGTGCCAGCACCAAGCAGGGACAGGGAGTCTACGAGCAGTACTTC. This codes for CASTKQGQGVYEQYF.